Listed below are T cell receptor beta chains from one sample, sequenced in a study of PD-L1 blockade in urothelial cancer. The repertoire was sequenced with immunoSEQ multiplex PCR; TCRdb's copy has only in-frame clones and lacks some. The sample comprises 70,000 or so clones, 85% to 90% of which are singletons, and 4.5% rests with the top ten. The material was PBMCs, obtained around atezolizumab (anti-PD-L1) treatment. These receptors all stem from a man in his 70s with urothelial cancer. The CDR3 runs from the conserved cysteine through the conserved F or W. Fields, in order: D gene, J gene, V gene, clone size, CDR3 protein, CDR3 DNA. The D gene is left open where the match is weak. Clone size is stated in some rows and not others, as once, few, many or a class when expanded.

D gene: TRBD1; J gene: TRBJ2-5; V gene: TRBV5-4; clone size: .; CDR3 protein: CASSLWGDRGNQETQYF; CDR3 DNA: TGTGCCAGCAGCTTGTGGGGGGACAGGGGGAACCAAGAGACCCAGTACTTC
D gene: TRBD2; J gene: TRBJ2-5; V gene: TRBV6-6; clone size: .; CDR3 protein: CASSYSLAGIQETQYF; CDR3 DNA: TGTGCCAGCAGTTACTCCCTAGCGGGTATCCAAGAGACCCAGTACTTC
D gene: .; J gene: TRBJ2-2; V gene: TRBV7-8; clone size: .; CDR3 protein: CASVERNTGELFF; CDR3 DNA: TGTGCCTCGGTCGAGCGAAACACCGGGGAGCTGTTTTTT
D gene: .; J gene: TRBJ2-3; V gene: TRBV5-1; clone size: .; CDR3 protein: CASSLDSGTDTQYF; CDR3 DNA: TGCGCCAGCAGCTTGGATAGCGGCACAGATACGCAGTATTTT
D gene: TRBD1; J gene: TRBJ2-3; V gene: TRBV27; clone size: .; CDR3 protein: CASSATGTGGAQFTDTQYF; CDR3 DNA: TGTGCCAGCAGTGCAACCGGGACAGGGGGCGCCCAATTCACAGATACGCAGTATTTT
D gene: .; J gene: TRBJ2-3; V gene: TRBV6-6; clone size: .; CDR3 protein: CASSYGASTDTQYF; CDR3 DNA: TGTGCCAGCAGTTACGGGGCTAGCACAGATACGCAGTATTTT
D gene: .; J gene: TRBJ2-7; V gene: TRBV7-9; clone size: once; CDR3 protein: CASSLEGGSDEQYF; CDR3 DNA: TGTGCCAGCAGCTTAGAAGGCGGAAGCGACGAGCAGTACTTC
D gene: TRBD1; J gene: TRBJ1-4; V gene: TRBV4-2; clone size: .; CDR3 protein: CASSQPWTGLGEKLFF; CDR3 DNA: TGTGCCAGCAGCCAACCGTGGACAGGCCTGGGAGAAAAACTGTTTTTT
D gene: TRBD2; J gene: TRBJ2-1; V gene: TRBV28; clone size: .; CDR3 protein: CASSPTGLAGDVGQFF; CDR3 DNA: TGTGCCAGCAGTCCTACGGGACTAGCGGGAGACGTGGGGCAGTTCTTC
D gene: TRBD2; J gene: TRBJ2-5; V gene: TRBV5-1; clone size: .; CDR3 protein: CASSLVAGGPLQETQYF; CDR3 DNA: TGCGCCAGCAGCTTGGTAGCGGGAGGGCCTCTACAAGAGACCCAGTACTTC
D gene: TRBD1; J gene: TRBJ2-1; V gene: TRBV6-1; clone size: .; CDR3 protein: CATRGQYEQFF; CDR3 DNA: TGTGCCACCCGGGGACAGTATGAGCAGTTCTTC
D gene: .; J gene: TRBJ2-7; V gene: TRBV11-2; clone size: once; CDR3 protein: CASSLDRSSYEQYF; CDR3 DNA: TGTGCCAGCAGCTTAGATCGGAGCTCCTACGAGCAGTACTTC
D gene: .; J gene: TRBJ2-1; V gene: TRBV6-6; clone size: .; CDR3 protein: CASSYSPSSYNEQFF; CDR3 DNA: TGTGCCAGCAGTTACTCCCCTAGCTCCTACAATGAGCAGTTCTTC
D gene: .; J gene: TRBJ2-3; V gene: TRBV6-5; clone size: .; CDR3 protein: CASSYRERYTDTQYF; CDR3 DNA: TGTGCCAGCAGTTACCGGGAACGCTACACAGATACGCAGTATTTT
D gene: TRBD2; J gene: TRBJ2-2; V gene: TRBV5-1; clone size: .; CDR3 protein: CASSLDSTSVGAGELFF; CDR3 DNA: TGCGCCAGCAGCTTGGATTCGACTAGCGTGGGGGCCGGGGAGCTGTTTTTT
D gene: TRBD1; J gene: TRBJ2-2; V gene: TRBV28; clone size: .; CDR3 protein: CASSLSGTGANTGELFF; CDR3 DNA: TGTGCCAGCAGTCTATCCGGGACAGGGGCTAACACCGGGGAGCTGTTTTTT
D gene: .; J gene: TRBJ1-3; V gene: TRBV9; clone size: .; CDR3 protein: CASSVDNSGNTIYF; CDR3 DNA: TGTGCCAGCAGCGTAGACAACTCTGGAAACACCATATATTTT
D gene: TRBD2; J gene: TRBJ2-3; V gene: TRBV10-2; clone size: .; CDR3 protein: CASSTGLVAMTSTDTQYF; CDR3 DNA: TGCGCCAGCTCGACGGGACTAGTTGCCATGACTAGCACAGATACGCAGTATTTT
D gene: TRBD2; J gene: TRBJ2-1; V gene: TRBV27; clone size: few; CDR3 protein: CASSAVTITPGTSGREPFF; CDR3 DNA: TGTGCCAGCAGCGCGGTCACAATTACTCCCGGGACTAGCGGGAGGGAACCGTTCTTC
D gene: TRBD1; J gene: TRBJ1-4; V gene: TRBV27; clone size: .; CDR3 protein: CASSLRTGGGEKLFF; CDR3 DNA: TGTGCCAGCAGTCTACGGACAGGGGGAGGAGAAAAACTGTTTTTT
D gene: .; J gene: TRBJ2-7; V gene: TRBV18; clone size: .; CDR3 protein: CASAPGRSYEQYF; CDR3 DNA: TGTGCCAGCGCCCCTGGCCGCTCCTACGAGCAGTACTTC
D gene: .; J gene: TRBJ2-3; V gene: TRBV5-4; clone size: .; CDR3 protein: CASSLAKRTDTQYF; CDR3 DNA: TGTGCCAGCAGCTTGGCCAAGCGCACAGATACGCAGTATTTT
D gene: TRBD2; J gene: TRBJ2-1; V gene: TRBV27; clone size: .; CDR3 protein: CATFGASGSLKNEQFF; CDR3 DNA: TGTGCCACTTTCGGGGCTAGCGGTTCCCTAAAGAATGAGCAGTTCTTC